This TCR beta chain was sequenced during a study of blood T cells in healthy people across ages. Per sample, no less than 5 micrograms of total RNA were extracted. The second PCR ran about 6 to 12 cycles with a sample-barcoded 5' primer and J-beta primers. From each sample, at least 2.5 million paired-end reads containing CDR3 were obtained. TCRdb re-analysed the 5' RACE reads in MiXCR, keeping a single row per CDR3 protein. The data show more than 800,000 distinct CDR3 sequences, 40% to 45% seen once. Trimming pared 8 bases from V and 0 bases from J, leaving 22 bases between. The CDR3 spans 17 residues. Germline loops: CDR1 SGHTA, CDR2 FQGNSA.

The sample taken for sequencing was blood. This chain uses TRBV7-2 with TRBJ1-1; D might be TRBD1 (6 bases). The sequence was collected from a woman aged 60 to 75 in good health. CDR3 in DNA: TGTGCCAGCTCCAGTGAAGACACAGGGACTTTGAACACTGAAGCTTTCTTT. Translation: CASSSEDTGTLNTEAFF.